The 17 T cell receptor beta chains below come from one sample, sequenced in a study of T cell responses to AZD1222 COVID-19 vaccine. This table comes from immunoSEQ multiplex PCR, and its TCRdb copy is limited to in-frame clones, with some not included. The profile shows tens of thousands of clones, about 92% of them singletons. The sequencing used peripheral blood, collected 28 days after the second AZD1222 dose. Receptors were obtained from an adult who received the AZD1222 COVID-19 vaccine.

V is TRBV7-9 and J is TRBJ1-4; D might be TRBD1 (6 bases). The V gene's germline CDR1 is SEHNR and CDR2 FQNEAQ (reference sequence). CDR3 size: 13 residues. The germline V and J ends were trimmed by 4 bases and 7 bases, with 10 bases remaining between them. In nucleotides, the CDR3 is TGTGCCAGCAGCTCGGGGGCTGGTGAAAAACTGTTTTTT. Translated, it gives CASSSGAGEKLFF.

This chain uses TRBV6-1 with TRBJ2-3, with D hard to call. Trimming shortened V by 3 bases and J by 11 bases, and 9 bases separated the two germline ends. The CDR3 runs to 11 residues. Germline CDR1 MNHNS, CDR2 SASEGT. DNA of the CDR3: TGTGCCAGCAGTGAGCCACAGTGGCAGTATTTT. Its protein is CASSEPQWQYF.

The CDR3 loop is CASSGGLAGPSRGPDTQYF. CDR3 sequence (DNA): TGCGCCAGCAGCGGTGGACTAGCGGGACCATCCCGGGGCCCAGATACGCAGTATTTT. This chain connects TRBV5-1 to TRBJ2-3; 12 nucleotides align to TRBD2. The trim removed 4 bases at V and 4 bases at J, leaving 16 bases unmatched. This CDR3 comprises 19 residues. CDR1 is SGHRS, CDR2 YFSETQ, per germline. The full variable domain, completed using reference TRBV5-1 and TRBJ2-3, is KAGVTQTPRYLIKTRGQQVTLSCSPISGHRSVSWYQQTPGQGLQFLFEYFSETQRNKGNFPGRFSGRQFSNSRSEMNVSTLELGDSALYLCASSGGLAGPSRGPDTQYFGPGTRLTVL.

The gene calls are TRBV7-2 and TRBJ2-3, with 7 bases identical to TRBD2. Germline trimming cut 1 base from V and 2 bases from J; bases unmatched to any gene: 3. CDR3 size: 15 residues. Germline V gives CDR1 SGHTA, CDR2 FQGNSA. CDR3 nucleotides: TGTGCCAGCAGCTTAGTGGGGGGGAACACAGATACGCAGTATTTT. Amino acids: CASSLVGGNTDTQYF.

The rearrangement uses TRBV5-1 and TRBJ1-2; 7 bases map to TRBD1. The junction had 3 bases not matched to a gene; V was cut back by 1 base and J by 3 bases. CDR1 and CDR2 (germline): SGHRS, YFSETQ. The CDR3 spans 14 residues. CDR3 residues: CASSLLDRDYGYTF. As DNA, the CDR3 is TGCGCCAGCAGCTTGCTTGACAGGGACTATGGCTACACCTTC.

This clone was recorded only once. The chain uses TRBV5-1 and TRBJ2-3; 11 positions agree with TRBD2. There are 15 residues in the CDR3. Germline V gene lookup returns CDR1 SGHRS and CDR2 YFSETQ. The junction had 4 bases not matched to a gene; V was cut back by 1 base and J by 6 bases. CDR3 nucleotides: TGCGCCAGCAGCTTGCTAGCGGGAGGAGGCGATACGCAGTATTTT. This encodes CASSLLAGGGDTQYF.

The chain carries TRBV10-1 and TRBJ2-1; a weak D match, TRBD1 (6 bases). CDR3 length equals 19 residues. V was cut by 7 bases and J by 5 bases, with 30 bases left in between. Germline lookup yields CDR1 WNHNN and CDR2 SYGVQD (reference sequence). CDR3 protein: CASTKNLINRERVDNEQFF. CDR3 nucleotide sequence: TGCGCCAGCACTAAGAATTTAATTAACAGGGAAAGGGTTGACAATGAGCAGTTCTTC.

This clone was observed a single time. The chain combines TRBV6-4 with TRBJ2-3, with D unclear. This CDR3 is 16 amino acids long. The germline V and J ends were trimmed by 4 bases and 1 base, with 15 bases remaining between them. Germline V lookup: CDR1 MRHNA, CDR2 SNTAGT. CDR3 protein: CASSAKHFIGTDTQYF. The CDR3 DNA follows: TGTGCCAGCAGTGCAAAACATTTTATAGGCACAGATACGCAGTATTTT.

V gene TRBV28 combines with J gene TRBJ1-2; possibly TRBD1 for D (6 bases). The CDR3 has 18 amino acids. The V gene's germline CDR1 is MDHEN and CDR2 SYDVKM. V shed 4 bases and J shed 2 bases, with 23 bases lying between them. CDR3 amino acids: CASSSPSGAQGRNYGYTF. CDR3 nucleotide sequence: TGTGCCAGCAGTTCCCCATCGGGCGCACAGGGAAGGAACTATGGCTACACCTTC.

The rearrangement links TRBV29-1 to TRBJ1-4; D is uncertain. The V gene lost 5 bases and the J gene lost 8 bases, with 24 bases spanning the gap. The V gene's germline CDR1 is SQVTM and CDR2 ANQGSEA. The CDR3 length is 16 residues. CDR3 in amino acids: CSVWLYSFNPWEKLFF. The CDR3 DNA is TGCAGCGTTTGGCTGTACAGTTTCAACCCCTGGGAAAAACTGTTTTTT.

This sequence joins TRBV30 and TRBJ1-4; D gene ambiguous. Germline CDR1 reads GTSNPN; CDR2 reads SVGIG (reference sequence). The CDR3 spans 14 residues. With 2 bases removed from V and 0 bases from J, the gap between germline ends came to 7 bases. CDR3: CAWSPLATNEKLFF. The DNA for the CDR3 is TGTGCCTGGAGTCCACTTGCAACTAATGAAAAACTGTTTTTT. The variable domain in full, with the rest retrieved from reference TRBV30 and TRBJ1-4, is SQTIHQWPATLVQPVGSPLSLECTVEGTSNPNLYWYRQAAGRGLQLLFYSVGIGQISSEVPQNLSASRPQDRQFILSSKKLLLSDSGFYLCAWSPLATNEKLFFGSGTQLSVL.

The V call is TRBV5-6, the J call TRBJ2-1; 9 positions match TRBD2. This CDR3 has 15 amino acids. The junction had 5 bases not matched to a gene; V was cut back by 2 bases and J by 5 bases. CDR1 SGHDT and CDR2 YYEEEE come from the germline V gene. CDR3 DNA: TGTGCCAGCAGCTTCTCGCCTAGCGGGAACAATGAGCAGTTCTTC. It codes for CASSFSPSGNNEQFF.

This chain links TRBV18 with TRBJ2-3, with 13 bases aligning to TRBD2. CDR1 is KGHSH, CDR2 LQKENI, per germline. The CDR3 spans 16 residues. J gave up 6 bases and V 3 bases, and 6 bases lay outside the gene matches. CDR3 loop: CASSPETSGRRDTQYF. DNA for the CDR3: TGTGCCAGCTCACCCGAGACTAGCGGGAGGCGGGATACGCAGTATTTT.

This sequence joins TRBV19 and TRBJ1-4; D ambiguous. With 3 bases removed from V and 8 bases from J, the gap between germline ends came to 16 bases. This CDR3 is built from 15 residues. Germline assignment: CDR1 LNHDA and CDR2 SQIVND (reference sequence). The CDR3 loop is CASSIGQAIYEKLFF. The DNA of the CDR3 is TGTGCCAGTAGTATCGGTCAGGCGATATACGAAAAACTGTTTTTT.

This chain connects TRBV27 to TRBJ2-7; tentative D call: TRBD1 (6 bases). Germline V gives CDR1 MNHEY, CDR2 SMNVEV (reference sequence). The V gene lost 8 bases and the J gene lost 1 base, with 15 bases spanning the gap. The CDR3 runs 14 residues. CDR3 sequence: CASRWGPLSYEQYF. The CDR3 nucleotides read TGTGCCAGCCGCTGGGGGCCCCTTTCCTACGAGCAGTACTTC.

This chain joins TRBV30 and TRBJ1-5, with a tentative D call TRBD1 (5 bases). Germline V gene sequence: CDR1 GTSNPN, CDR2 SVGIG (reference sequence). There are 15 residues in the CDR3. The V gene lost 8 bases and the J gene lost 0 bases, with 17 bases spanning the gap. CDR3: CAVDRGDVSNQPQHF. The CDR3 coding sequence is TGTGCCGTGGATAGGGGCGACGTTAGCAATCAGCCCCAGCATTTT. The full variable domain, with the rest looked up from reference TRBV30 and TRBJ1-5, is SQTIHQWPATLVQPVGSPLSLECTVEGTSNPNLYWYRQAAGRGLQLLFYSVGIGQISSEVPQNLSASRPQDRQFILSSKKLLLSDSGFYLCAVDRGDVSNQPQHFGDGTRLSIL.

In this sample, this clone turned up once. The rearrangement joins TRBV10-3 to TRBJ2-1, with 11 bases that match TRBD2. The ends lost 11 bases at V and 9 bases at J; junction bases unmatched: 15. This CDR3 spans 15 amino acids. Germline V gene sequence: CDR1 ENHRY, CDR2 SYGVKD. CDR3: CASFSGTSGPGEQFF. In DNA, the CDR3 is TGTGCCTCTTTTTCCGGGACTAGCGGCCCCGGTGAGCAGTTCTTC.